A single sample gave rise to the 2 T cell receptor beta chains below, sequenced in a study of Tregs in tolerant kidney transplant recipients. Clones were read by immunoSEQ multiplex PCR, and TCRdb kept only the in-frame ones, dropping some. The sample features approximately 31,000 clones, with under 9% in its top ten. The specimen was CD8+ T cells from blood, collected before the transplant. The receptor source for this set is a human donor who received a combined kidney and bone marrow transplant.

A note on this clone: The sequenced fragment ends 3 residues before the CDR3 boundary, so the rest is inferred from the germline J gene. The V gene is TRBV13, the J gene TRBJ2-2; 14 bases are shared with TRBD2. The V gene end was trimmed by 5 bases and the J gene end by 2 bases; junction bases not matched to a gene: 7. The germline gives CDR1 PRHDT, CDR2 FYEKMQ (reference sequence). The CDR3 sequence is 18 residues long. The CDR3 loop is CASSPRLAGGINTGELFF. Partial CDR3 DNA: TGTGCCAGCAGCCCCCGACTAGCGGGGGGGATCAACACCGGGGAG.

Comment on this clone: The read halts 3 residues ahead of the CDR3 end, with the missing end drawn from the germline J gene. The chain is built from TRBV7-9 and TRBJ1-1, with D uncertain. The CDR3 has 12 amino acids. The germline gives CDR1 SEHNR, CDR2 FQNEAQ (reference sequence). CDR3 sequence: CASSSSTQEAFF. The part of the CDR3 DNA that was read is TGTGCCAGCAGTAGTAGCACGCAAGAA.